Presented here are 21 T cell receptor beta chains from one specimen sequenced in a study of T cells in women clearing cervical HPV infection. The table came from immunoSEQ multiplex PCR; TCRdb's copy has only in-frame clones and leaves some out. Recorded for this sample: approximately 39,000 clones. The sample consisted of blood buffy coat. The receptors derive from a woman between 18 and 70 years old with a cervical HPV16 infection that either progressed to CIN3+ or cleared (not recorded which).

As regards this clone: With the read ending 3 residues before the CDR3 end, the germline J gene is used to fill in that end. The chain employs TRBV20-1 and TRBJ2-5; D possibly corresponds to TRBD1 (5 bases). In germline, CDR1 is DFQATT, CDR2 SNEGSKA (reference sequence). V was clipped by 2 bases and J by 2 bases, with 15 bases between them. This CDR3 is 15 amino acids long. Partial CDR3 DNA: TGCAGTGCTAGACCGCCTCAGGGAACACAAGAGACC. Encoded protein: CSARPPQGTQET. The full CDR3 is CSARPPQGTQETQYF.

The DNA read from the CDR3 is TGCGCCAGCAGCCCCGCTGCGACTAGCGGTGAGACC. Its protein is CASSPAATSGET. The whole CDR3 sequence is CASSPAATSGETQYF. The chain recombines TRBV4-1 with TRBJ2-5; 9 bases map to TRBD2. The read is 3 residues too short to cover the CDR3 end, so that end is filled in from the germline J gene. The CDR3 loop spans 15 amino acids. Looked up from germline, CDR1 is MGHRA and CDR2 is YSYEKL. Trimming took 4 bases from V and 5 from J; bases not matched to a gene: 8.

Concerning this clone: The CDR3 end is not reached by the read, which stops 3 residues before it; the germline J gene fills it in. The chain joins TRBV2 to TRBJ1-3; a weak D match, TRBD1 (6 bases). Germline V lookup: CDR1 SNHLY, CDR2 FYNNEI. The ends were cut back, 4 bases at V and 1 base at J, with 8 bases in the middle. This CDR3 comprises 14 residues. The sequenced part of the CDR3 DNA is TGTGCCAGCAGTGCCAGGGGTTCTGGAAACACC. Protein product: CASSARGSGNT. The complete CDR3 protein is CASSARGSGNTIYF.

In regard to this clone: The CDR3 end falls 3 residues outside the read, so it is completed with the germline J gene. The chain has TRBV30 and TRBJ2-3, with TRBD1 as a possible D gene (5 bases). The CDR3 contains 13 residues. Germline CDR1 and CDR2: GTSNPN and SVGIG (reference sequence). CDR3 residues: CAWSGQTNQPQYF. The covered CDR3 bases are TGTGCCTGGAGTGGACAGACCAATCAGCCG.

Notes on this clone: The read halts 3 residues ahead of the CDR3 end, with the missing end drawn from the germline J gene. This chain links TRBV7-7 with TRBJ2-2; possible D gene TRBD1, 6 bases. Trimming shortened V by 4 bases and J by 0 bases, and 9 bases separated the two germline ends. CDR1 SSHAT and CDR2 FNYEAQ come from the germline V gene (reference sequence). CDR3 length: 15 residues. CDR3: CASSSGHANTGELFF. CDR3 DNA, as far as it was read: TGTGCCAGCAGCTCGGGACACGCGAACACCGGGGAG.

Incomplete CDR3 DNA: TGCAGTGCTAGACCCTCGGTTGGGGCGGGGGAGACC. It specifies CSARPSVGAGET. The whole CDR3 region reads CSARPSVGAGETQYF. The V and J genes are TRBV20-1 and TRBJ2-5, with a possible D match to TRBD2 (6 bases). The read is 3 residues too short to cover the CDR3 end, so that end is filled in from the germline J gene. This CDR3 is 15 amino acids long. The V end lost 2 bases, the J end lost 5 bases, and 18 bases lay between the germline ends. Germline CDR1 reads DFQATT; CDR2 reads SNEGSKA (reference sequence).

On this clone: Read sequence stops 3 residues before the CDR3 end, and the germline J gene provides the missing end. The chain has TRBV18 and TRBJ1-2; D ambiguous. The CDR3 covers 14 residues. CDR1 and CDR2 (germline): KGHSH, LQKENI. The CDR3 DNA, read in part, is TGTGCCAGCTCACCACCGAGTCTACCCTACGAC. Its translation: CASSPPSLPYD. The whole CDR3 region reads CASSPPSLPYDYTF. Full variable domain (outside the CDR3, taken from reference TRBV18 and TRBJ1-2): NAGVMQNPRHLVRRRGQEARLRCSPMKGHSHVYWYRQLPEEGLKFMVYLQKENIIDESGMPKERFSAEFPKEGPSILRIQQVVRGDSAAYFCASSPPSLPYDYTFGSGTRLTVV.

Details on this clone: The read terminates 3 residues ahead of where the CDR3 ends, so the germline J gene completes it. V is TRBV7-9 and J is TRBJ1-2; maybe TRBD1 (5 bases). CDR1 and CDR2 (germline): SEHNR, FQNEAQ (reference sequence). The CDR3 sequence is 15 residues long. CDR3: CASSFPGGALLDYTF. Incomplete CDR3 DNA: TGTGCCAGCAGCTTCCCCGGGGGTGCTCTTCTTGAC.

In the case of this clone: Read data end 3 residues before the CDR3 end; the end is taken from the germline J gene. This chain joins TRBV6-1 and TRBJ2-5, with D perhaps matching TRBD2 (5 bases). V was cut by 2 bases and J by 4 bases, with 14 bases left in between. Germline V lookup: CDR1 MNHNS, CDR2 SASEGT. The CDR3 extends over 15 amino acids. The sequenced part of the CDR3 DNA is TGTGCCAGCAGTGAATTTTCCCGGGGTAGAGAGACC. Protein product: CASSEFSRGRET. The whole CDR3 sequence reads CASSEFSRGRETQYF.

Concerning this clone: The read gets to within 3 residues of the CDR3 end, and the germline J gene fills in the rest. The chain carries TRBV19 and TRBJ2-7; 8 bases agree with TRBD2. Trimming removed 4 bases from V and 4 bases from J; junction bases left unmatched: 9. Germline V gene lookup returns CDR1 LNHDA and CDR2 SQIVND (reference sequence). CDR3 length: 15 residues. The CDR3: CASSTAAGGWYEQYF. The DNA read from the CDR3 is TGTGCCAGTAGTACGGCGGCGGGGGGTTGGTACGAG.

As for this clone: The read finishes 3 residues shy of the CDR3 end, and the germline J gene is used to complete it. This chain connects TRBV18 to TRBJ1-6, with 9 bases fitting TRBD1. CDR1 KGHSH and CDR2 LQKENI come from the germline V gene. The CDR3 spans 15 residues. Trimming took 4 bases from V and 7 from J; bases not matched to a gene: 5. Partial CDR3 DNA: TGTGCCAGCTCACTTGCCGGGACAGGGAATTCACCC. Protein: CASSLAGTGNSP. The CDR3, in full, reads CASSLAGTGNSPLHF. The whole variable domain, remainder taken from reference TRBV18 and TRBJ1-6, is NAGVMQNPRHLVRRRGQEARLRCSPMKGHSHVYWYRQLPEEGLKFMVYLQKENIIDESGMPKERFSAEFPKEGPSILRIQQVVRGDSAAYFCASSLAGTGNSPLHFGNGTRLTVT.

Notes on this clone: The read halts 3 residues ahead of the CDR3 end, with the missing end drawn from the germline J gene. This rearrangement joins TRBV7-2 to TRBJ1-2, with D perhaps matching TRBD1 (5 bases). This CDR3 region has 15 residues. CDR1 and CDR2 (germline): SGHTA, FQGNSA. The sequenced part of the CDR3 DNA is TGTGCCAGCAGCTTATACCGGGGGGGAGCCTACGAC. It encodes CASSLYRGGAYD. The entire CDR3 is CASSLYRGGAYDYTF.

A note on this clone: Sequencing ends 3 residues short of the CDR3 end; the germline J gene provides the rest. The rearrangement uses TRBV10-3 and TRBJ2-7; TRBD1 is a possible D gene (6 bases). CDR1 and CDR2 (germline): ENHRY, SYGVKD. This CDR3 has 12 amino acids. V gave up 8 bases and J gave up 5 bases, with 13 bases separating them. The CDR3 sequence: CAISGHLNEQYF. Partial CDR3 DNA: TGTGCCATCTCGGGACACCTCAACGAG.

As for this clone: The read terminates 3 residues ahead of where the CDR3 ends, so the germline J gene completes it. J is TRBJ1-1 and V is TRBV19, with D unclear. The V and J ends lost 3 bases and 1 base respectively, with 9 bases between them. The CDR3 covers 14 residues. Germline CDR1 LNHDA, CDR2 SQIVND (reference sequence). Here the CDR3 reads CASSIVRTNTEAFF. The part of the CDR3 DNA that was read is TGTGCCAGTAGTATCGTCAGAACGAACACTGAA.

This clone counts as medium-sized by frequency. The sequence runs out 3 residues before the end of the CDR3; the remainder is reconstructed from the germline J gene. The genes are TRBV19 and TRBJ2-3; TRBD1 matches at 10 bases. With V trimmed by 4 bases and J by 1 base, 5 bases remained unmatched. Germline CDR1 and CDR2: LNHDA and SQIVND (reference sequence). The CDR3 is made up of 16 amino acids. The covered CDR3 bases are TGTGCCAGTAGTACCTCCGGGACAGGGGGCACAGATACG. Amino acid sequence: CASSTSGTGGTDT. The entire CDR3 sequence reads CASSTSGTGGTDTQYF. Together with reference TRBV19 and TRBJ2-3, the CDR3 gives the full variable domain: DGGITQSPKYLFRKEGQNVTLSCEQNLNHDAMYWYRQDPGQGLRLIYYSQIVNDFQKGDIAEGYSVSREKKESFPLTVTSAQKNPTAFYLCASSTSGTGGTDTQYFGPGTRLTVL.

Concerning this clone: The CDR3 is cut off 3 residues early in the read; its end comes from the germline J gene. The rearrangement links TRBV5-1 to TRBJ1-2; possibly TRBD1 for D (6 bases). CDR3 length: 12 residues. CDR1 SGHRS and CDR2 YFSETQ come from the germline V gene. The covered CDR3 bases are TGCGCCAGCAGCTTACAGGGATACGGC. Amino acids: CASSLQGYG. The whole CDR3 is CASSLQGYGYTF.

The CDR3 bases that were read are TGTGCCAGCAGTTTAGAACAGGGGTTGGAGGGC. Translation gives CASSLEQGLEG. The whole CDR3 sequence reads CASSLEQGLEGYTF. The chain recombines TRBV12-3 or TRBV12-4 with TRBJ1-2; 7 positions match TRBD1. The observed sequence ends 3 residues before the CDR3 terminus, with the missing tail filled in from the germline J gene. The CDR3 covers 14 residues.

CDR3 region: CASRILETQYF. CDR3 DNA (partial): TGTGCCAGCAGAATTTTAGAGACG. The rearrangement joins TRBV28 to TRBJ2-3; D not certain. Read data end 3 residues before the CDR3 end; the end is taken from the germline J gene. The CDR3 is 11 amino acids. The V gene's germline CDR1 is MDHEN and CDR2 SYDVKM.

Comments on this clone: The observed sequence ends 3 residues before the CDR3 terminus, with the missing tail filled in from the germline J gene. The chain couples TRBV29-1 to TRBJ2-5, with 11 nucleotides matching TRBD2. The trim removed 4 bases at V and 5 bases at J, leaving 3 bases unmatched. The CDR3 length is 13 residues. Looked up from germline, CDR1 is SQVTM and CDR2 is ANQGSEA. The CDR3 loop is CSVVAGGGETQYF. The sequenced part of the CDR3 DNA is TGCAGCGTTGTAGCGGGGGGGGGCGAGACC.

Remarks on this clone: The observed sequence ends 3 residues before the CDR3 terminus, with the missing tail filled in from the germline J gene. This chain joins TRBV20-1 and TRBJ2-1; TRBD1 agrees at 12 bases. This CDR3 contains 13 residues. Germline trimming cut 6 bases from V and 9 bases from J; bases unmatched to any gene: 6. Germline assignment: CDR1 DFQATT and CDR2 SNEGSKA (reference sequence). CDR3 DNA (partial): TGCAGTGCCCCGGGACAGGGGGCTGTTGAG. Its protein is CSAPGQGAVE. Given in full, the CDR3 is CSAPGQGAVEQFF.

Details on this clone: With the read ending 3 residues before the CDR3 end, the germline J gene is used to fill in that end. V usage is TRBV20-1 and J usage is TRBJ1-2; no definite D call. The CDR3 has 15 residues. CDR1 is DFQATT, CDR2 SNEGSKA, per germline (reference sequence). This CDR3 is CSARDPQRVTGGYTF. The DNA read from the CDR3 is TGCAGTGCTAGAGATCCGCAGCGGGTAACGGGGGGC.